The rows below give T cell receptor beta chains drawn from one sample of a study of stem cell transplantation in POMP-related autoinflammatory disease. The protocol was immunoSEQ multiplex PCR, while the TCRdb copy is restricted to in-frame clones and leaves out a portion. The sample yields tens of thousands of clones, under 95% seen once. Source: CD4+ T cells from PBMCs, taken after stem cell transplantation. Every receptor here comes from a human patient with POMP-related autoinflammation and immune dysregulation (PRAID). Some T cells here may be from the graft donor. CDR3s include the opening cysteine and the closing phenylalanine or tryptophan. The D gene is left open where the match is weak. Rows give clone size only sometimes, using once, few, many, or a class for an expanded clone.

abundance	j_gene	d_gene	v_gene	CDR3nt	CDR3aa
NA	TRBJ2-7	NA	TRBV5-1	TGCGCCAGCAGCTTGGACAGGGCCTACGAGCAGTACTTC	CASSLDRAYEQYF
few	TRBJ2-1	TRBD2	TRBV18	TGTGCCAGCTCACCGATTAGCGGGAGCTACAATGAGCAGTTCTTC	CASSPISGSYNEQFF
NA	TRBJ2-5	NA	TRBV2	TGTGCCAGCAGGACCGGCAGGGGAACGGAGACCCAGTACTTC	CASRTGRGTETQYF
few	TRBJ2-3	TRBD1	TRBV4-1	TGCGCCAGCAGCCAAGCGCAGGGGGTAAATACGCAGTATTTT	CASSQAQGVNTQYF
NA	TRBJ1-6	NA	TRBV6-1	TGTGCCAGCAGTGAAGGATCACGTTCACCCCTCCACTTT	CASSEGSRSPLHF
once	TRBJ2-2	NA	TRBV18	TGTGCCAGCTCACCCGACAGGAACACCGGGGAGCTGTTTTTT	CASSPDRNTGELFF
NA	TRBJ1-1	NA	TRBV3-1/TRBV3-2	TGTGCCAGCAGCCAAGGTTGGAAGAACACTGAAGCTTTCTTT	CASSQGWKNTEAFF
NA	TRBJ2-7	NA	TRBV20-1	TGCAGTGCCAGTGGTTGGGGGGACGACTCCTACGAGCAGTACTTC	CSASGWGDDSYEQYF
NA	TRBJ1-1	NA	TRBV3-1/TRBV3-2	TGTGCCAGCACCTCGGACCGTATTAAGCACACTGAAGCTTTCTTT	CASTSDRIKHTEAFF
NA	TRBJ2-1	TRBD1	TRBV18	TGTGCCAGCTCACAGGCAGGGGGCCAAGGCGAGCAGTTCTTC	CASSQAGGQGEQFF
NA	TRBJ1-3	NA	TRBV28	TGTGCCAGCAGTTTACCGGGTCGGAGAAACACCATATATTTT	CASSLPGRRNTIYF
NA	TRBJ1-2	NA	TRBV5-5	TGCGCCAGCAGCTTGGAGCCAGGGTCTTTCTATGGCTACACCTTC	CASSLEPGSFYGYTF
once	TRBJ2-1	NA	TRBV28	TGTGCCAGCAGTTCCAGCGCCAGCTCCTACAATGAGCAGTTCTTC	CASSSSASSYNEQFF
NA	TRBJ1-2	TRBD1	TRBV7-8	TGTGCCAGCAGCTTAGCGGTCGGGACAGGGGTTGTGTATGGCTACACCTTC	CASSLAVGTGVVYGYTF
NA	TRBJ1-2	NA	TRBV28	TGTGCCAGCAGCCCACCCTGGGATACTAACTATGGCTACACCTTC	CASSPPWDTNYGYTF
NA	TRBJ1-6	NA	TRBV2	TGTGCCAGCACTGGGGGTAATTCACCCCTCCACTTT	CASTGGNSPLHF
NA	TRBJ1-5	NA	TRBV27	TGTGCCAGCAGAGGGGGAAGGAATCAGCCCCAGCATTTT	CASRGGRNQPQHF
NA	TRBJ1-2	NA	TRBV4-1	TGCGCCAGCAGCCAAGATTACTATGGCTACACCTTC	CASSQDYYGYTF
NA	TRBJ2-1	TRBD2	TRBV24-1	TGTGCCACCTCTCCAGCGGGGGTCTCCTACAATGAGCAGTTCTTC	CATSPAGVSYNEQFF
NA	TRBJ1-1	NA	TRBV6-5	TGTGCCAGCAGTTACTGGCGTCACATGAACACTGAAGCTTTCTTT	CASSYWRHMNTEAFF
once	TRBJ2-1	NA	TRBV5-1	TGTGCCAGCAGCTTCTTCTCGGGGGCGAACAATGAGCAGTTCTTC	CASSFFSGANNEQFF
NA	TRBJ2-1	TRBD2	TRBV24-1	TGTGCCACCAGTGAGGGGACTAGACTTGAGCAGTTCTTC	CATSEGTRLEQFF
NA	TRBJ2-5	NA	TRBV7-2	TGTGCCAGCAGCACCCGGACAGATCAAGAGACCCAGTACTTC	CASSTRTDQETQYF
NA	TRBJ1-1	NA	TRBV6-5	TGTGCCAGCAGCCCAAAACCAAGCACCAAGTCGGCTTTCTTT	CASSPKPSTKSAFF
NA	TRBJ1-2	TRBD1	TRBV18	TGTGCCAGCTCACGGATGACAGGGTGGGACTATGGCTACACCTTC	CASSRMTGWDYGYTF
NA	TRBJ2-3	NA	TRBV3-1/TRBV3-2	TGTGCCAGCAGCCCTCTTGCGGCAGATACGCAGTATTTT	CASSPLAADTQYF
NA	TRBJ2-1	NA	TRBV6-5	TGTGCCAGCAGAGATCCGCGGAATGAGCAGTTCTTC	CASRDPRNEQFF